This section outlines one T cell receptor (beta chain) sequence together with its context. Its target is not known. This specimen belongs to a study of cytomegalovirus exposure and HLA in healthy donors. 60 Vbeta and 13 Jbeta primers were used in PCR. Generated by immunoSEQ multiplex PCR, the TCRdb table keeps only in-frame clones and is missing some. This table holds 150,000 to 200,000 clones, around four fifths found once. Study-level points and caveats: Data from an earlier analysis indicated that most TCR beta V segments were productive either about 90% or about 30% of the time. Highly shared variants forming one cluster were likely a sequencing artifact. Through in vitro validation, a few CMV-associated chains were shown to be specific for CMV antigens.

The CDR3 length is 13 residues. V lost 7 bases to trimming and J lost 7 bases, with 14 bases between them. CDR1 and CDR2 (germline): MNHNS, SASEGT. Sequenced material: PBMCs. The clonotype comes from a woman aged 50 to 65 in good health and CMV-seropositive. The chain joins TRBV6-1 to TRBJ1-5; possible D gene TRBD1, 5 bases. The CDR3 region has the DNA TGTGCCAGCAAGGTAAGGGGCGTGCAGCCCCAGCATTTT. Its protein product is CASKVRGVQPQHF.